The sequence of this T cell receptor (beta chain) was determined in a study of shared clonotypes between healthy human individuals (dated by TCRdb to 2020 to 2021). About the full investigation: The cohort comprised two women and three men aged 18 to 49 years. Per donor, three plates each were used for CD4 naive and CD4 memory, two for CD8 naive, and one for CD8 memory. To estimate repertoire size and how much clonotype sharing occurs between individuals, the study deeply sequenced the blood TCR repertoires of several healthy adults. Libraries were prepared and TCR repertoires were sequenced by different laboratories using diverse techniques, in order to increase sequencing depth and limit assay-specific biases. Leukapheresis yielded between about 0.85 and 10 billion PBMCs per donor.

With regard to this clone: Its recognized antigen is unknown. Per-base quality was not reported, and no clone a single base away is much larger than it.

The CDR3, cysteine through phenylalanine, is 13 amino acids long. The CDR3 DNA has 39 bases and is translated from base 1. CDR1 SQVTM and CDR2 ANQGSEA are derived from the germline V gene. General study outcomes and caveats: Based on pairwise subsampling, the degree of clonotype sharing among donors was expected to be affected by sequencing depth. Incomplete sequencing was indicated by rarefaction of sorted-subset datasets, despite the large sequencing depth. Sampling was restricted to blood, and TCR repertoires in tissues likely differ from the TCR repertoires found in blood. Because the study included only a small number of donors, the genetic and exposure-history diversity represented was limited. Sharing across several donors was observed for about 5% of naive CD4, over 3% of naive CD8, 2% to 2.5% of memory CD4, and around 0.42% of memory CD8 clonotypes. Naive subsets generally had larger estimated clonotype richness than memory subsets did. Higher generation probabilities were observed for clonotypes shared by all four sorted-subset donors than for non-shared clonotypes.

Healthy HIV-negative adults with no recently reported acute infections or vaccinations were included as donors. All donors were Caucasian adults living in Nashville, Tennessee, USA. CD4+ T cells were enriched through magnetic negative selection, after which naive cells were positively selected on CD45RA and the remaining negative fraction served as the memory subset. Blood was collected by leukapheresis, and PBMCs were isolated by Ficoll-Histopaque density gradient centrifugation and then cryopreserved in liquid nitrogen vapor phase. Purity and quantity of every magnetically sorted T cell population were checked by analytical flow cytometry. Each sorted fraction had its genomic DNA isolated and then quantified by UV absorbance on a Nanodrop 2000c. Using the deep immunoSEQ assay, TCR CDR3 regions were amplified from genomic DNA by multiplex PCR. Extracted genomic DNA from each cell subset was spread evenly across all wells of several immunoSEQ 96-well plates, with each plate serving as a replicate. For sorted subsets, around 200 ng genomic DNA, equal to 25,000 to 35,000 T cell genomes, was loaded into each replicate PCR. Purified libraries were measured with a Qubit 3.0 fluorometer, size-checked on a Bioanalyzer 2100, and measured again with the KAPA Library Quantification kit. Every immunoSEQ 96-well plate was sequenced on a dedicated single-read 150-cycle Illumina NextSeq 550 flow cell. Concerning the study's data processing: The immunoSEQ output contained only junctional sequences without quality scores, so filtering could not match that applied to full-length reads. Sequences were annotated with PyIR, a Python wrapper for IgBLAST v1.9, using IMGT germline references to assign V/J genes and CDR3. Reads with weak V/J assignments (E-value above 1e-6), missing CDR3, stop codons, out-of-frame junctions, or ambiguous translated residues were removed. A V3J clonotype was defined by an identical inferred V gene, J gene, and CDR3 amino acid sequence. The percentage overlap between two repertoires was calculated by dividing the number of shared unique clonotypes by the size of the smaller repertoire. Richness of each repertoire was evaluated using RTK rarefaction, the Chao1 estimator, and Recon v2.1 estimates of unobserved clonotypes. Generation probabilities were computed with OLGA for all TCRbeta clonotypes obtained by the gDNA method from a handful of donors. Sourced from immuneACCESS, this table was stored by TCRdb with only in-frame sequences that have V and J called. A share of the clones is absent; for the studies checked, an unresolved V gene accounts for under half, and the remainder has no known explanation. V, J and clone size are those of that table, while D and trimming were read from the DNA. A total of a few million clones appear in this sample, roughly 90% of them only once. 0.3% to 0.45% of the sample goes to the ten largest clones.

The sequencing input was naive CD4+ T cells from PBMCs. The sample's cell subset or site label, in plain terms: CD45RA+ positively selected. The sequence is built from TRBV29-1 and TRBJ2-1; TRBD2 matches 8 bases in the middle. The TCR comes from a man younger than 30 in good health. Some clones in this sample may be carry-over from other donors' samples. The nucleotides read TGCAGTATCGATAGCGGGAAGCGCAATGAGCAGTTCTTC. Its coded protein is CSIDSGKRNEQFF.